Each of the 9 T cell receptor beta chains below was sequenced from the same sample in a study of blood T cell repertoires in COVID-19. TCRdb's table, derived via immunoSEQ multiplex PCR, lists solely in-frame clones and lacks some. The top ten hold roughly 4.6% of the sample, which has about 230,000 clones, about 82% seen once. The sequenced sample consisted of peripheral blood. The source of these receptors is a man aged 45-65 years with COVID-19, enrolled during active disease.

The V gene is TRBV15, the J gene TRBJ2-3, with TRBD1 matching over 10 bases. There are 15 residues in the CDR3. Unmatched junction bases numbered 3, after V lost 2 bases and J lost 4 bases. Germline loops: CDR1 LNHNV, CDR2 YYDKDF (reference sequence). The CDR3 nucleotides read TGTGCCACCAGCAGAAGGGACAGGGGAGCAGATACGCAGTATTTT. Amino acid sequence: CATSRRDRGADTQYF.

CDR3 region: CASSSGTGRNYGYTF. The CDR3 DNA reads TGTGCCAGCAGTAGCGGGACAGGCCGGAACTATGGCTACACCTTC. This chain connects TRBV2 to TRBJ1-2, with 8 bases aligning to TRBD1. The CDR3 contains 15 residues. The germline CDR1 and CDR2 sequences are SNHLY and FYNNEI. J gave up 2 bases and V 5 bases, and 7 bases lay outside the gene matches.

The sample holds one count of this clone. This rearrangement joins TRBV6-2 or TRBV6-3 to TRBJ2-1; 8 bases map to TRBD2. CDR1 and CDR2 from the germline V gene are MNHEY and SVGEGT. The CDR3 has 17 amino acids. J gave up 8 bases and V 0 bases, and 12 bases lay outside the gene matches. Here the CDR3 reads CASSYSITSGRRDEQFF. CDR3 sequence (DNA): TGTGCCAGCAGTTACTCGATTACCAGCGGGAGAAGGGATGAGCAGTTCTTC.

V is TRBV20-1 and J is TRBJ1-1; D unresolved. This CDR3 region has 11 residues. CDR1 is DFQATT and CDR2 is SNEGSKA in the germline V gene (reference sequence). Trimming took 4 bases from V and 1 from J, leaving 4 bases between them. CDR3: CSATQNTEAFF. The CDR3 nucleotides read TGCAGTGCTACCCAGAACACTGAAGCTTTCTTT.

This chain joins TRBV24-1 and TRBJ2-5, with TRBD1 matching over 9 bases. V lost 9 bases and J lost 4; bases outside the gene matches: 2. The CDR3 length is 12 residues. The V gene's germline CDR1 is KGHDR and CDR2 SFDVKD. CDR3 amino acids: CATEDRGETQYF. In DNA, the CDR3 is TGTGCCACCGAGGACAGGGGAGAGACCCAGTACTTC.

This clone has just a few counts. The chain is built from TRBV19 and TRBJ2-3, with D possibly being TRBD2 (6 bases). Trimming left V 3 bases short and J 1 base short, with 11 bases between. The germline V gene encodes CDR1 LNHDA and CDR2 SQIVND (reference sequence). CDR3 length: 15 residues. The CDR3 nucleotides are TGTGCCAGTAGTATTCCACTAGCAGGCACAGATACGCAGTATTTT. It yields the protein CASSIPLAGTDTQYF.

The count of this clone is one. V is TRBV27 and J is TRBJ2-7; the D is unclear. CDR3 length: 13 residues. Germline CDR1 MNHEY, CDR2 SMNVEV (reference sequence). The ends were cut back, 4 bases at V and 0 bases at J, with 7 bases in the middle. CDR3 coding DNA: TGTGCCAGCAGTTCAATTCCCTCCTACGAGCAGTACTTC. The encoded protein is CASSSIPSYEQYF.

This chain connects TRBV4-1 to TRBJ1-4; 7 bases map to TRBD1. The CDR3 runs to 18 residues. Unmatched junction bases numbered 10, after V lost 0 bases and J lost 3 bases. The germline CDR1 and CDR2 sequences are MGHRA and YSYEKL. The CDR3 spells CASSQERDRGIANEKLFF. The CDR3 DNA follows: TGCGCCAGCAGCCAAGAGAGGGACAGAGGGATTGCTAATGAAAAACTGTTTTTT.

This clone was found once. This CDR3 reads CASSLQGLNIQYF. DNA of the CDR3: TGTGCCAGCAGCCTACAGGGCTTAAACATTCAGTACTTC. J is TRBJ2-4 and V is TRBV27; perhaps TRBD1 as D (6 bases). CDR1 MNHEY and CDR2 SMNVEV come from the germline V gene (reference sequence). V was shortened by 6 bases and J by 6 bases, with 12 bases between the two germline ends. The CDR3 loop spans 13 amino acids.